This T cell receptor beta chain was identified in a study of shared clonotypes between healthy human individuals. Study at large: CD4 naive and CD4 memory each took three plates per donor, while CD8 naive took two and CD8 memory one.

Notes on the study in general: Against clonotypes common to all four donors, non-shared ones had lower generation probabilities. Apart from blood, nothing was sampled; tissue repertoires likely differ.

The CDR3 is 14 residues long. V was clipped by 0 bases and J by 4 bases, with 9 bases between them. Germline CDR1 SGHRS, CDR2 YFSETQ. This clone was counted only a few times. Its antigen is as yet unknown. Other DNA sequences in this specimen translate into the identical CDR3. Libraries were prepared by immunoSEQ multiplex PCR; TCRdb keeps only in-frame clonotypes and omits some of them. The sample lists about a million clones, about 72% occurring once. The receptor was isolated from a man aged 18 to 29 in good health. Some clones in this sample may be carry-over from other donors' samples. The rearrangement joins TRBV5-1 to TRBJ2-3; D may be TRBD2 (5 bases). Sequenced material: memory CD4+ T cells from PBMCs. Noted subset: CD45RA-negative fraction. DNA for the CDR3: TGCGCCAGCAGCTTGGCCCGGGATTCAGATACGCAGTATTTT. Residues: CASSLARDSDTQYF.